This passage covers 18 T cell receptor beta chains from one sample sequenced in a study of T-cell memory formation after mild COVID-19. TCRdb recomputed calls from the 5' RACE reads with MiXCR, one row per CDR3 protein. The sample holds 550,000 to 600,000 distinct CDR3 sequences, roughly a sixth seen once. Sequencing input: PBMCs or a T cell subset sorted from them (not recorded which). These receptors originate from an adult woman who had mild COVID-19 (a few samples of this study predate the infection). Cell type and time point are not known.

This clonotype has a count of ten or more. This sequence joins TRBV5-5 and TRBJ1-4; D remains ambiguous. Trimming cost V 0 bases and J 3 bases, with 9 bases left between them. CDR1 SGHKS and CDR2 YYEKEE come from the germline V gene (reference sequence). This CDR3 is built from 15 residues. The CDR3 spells CASSLAPWPNEKLFF. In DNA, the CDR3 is TGTGCCAGCAGCTTGGCCCCATGGCCTAATGAAAAACTGTTTTTT.

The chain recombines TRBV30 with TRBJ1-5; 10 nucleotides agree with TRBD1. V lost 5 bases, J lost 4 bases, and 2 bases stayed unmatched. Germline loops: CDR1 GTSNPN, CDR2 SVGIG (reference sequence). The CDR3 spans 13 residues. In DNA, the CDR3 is TGTGCCTGGGACAGGGGGCAGAATCAGCCCCAGCATTTT. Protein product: CAWDRGQNQPQHF.

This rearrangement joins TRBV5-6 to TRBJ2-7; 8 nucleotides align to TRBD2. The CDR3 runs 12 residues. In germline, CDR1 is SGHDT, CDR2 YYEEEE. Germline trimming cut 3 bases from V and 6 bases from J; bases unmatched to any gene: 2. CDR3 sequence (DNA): TGTGCCAGCAGCTCGGGGGGGGCCGAGCAGTACTTC. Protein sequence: CASSSGGAEQYF.

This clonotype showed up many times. The DNA for the CDR3 is TGTGCCAGCAGCAGAGACGGCTACGAGCAGTACTTC. Amino acids: CASSRDGYEQYF. The chain couples TRBV12-3 or TRBV12-4 to TRBJ2-7, with D uncertain. The V end was cut by 6 bases, the J end by 3 bases, with 9 bases between. CDR3 length: 12 amino acids.

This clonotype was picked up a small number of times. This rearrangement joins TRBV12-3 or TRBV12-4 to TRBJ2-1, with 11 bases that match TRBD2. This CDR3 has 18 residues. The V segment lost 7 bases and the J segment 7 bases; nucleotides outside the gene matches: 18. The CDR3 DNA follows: TGTGCCAGCACCTCGGTCTGGTTAGCGGGAGGGCCGGGAAATGAGCAGTTCTTC. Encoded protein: CASTSVWLAGGPGNEQFF.

The chain's CDR3 is CASSLGTVRHEETQYF. The CDR3 nucleotides read TGTGCCAGCAGTTTGGGGACAGTGAGACACGAAGAGACCCAGTACTTC. The chain uses TRBV12-3 or TRBV12-4 and TRBJ2-5, with TRBD1 matching over 7 bases. The CDR3 extends over 16 amino acids. Trimming removed 3 bases from V and 3 bases from J; junction bases left unmatched: 10.

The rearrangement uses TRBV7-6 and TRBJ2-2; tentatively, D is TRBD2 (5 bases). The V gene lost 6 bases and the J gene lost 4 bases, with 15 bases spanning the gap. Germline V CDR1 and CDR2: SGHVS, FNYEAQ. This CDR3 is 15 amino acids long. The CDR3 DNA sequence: TGTGCCAGCAGTGGCCAGGCCCGGGGCACCGGGGAGCTGTTTTTT. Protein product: CASSGQARGTGELFF.

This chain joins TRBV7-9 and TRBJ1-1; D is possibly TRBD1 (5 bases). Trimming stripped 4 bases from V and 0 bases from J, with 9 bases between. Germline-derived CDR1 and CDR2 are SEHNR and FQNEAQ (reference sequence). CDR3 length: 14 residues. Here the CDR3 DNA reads TGTGCCAGCAGCTCGGGGGTCTTGAACACTGAAGCTTTCTTT. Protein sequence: CASSSGVLNTEAFF.

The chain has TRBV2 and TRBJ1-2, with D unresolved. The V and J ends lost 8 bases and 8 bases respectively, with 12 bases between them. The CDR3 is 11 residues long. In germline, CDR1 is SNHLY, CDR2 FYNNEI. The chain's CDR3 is CASRAGPGYTF. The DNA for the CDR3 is TGTGCCAGCCGAGCAGGCCCGGGCTACACCTTC.

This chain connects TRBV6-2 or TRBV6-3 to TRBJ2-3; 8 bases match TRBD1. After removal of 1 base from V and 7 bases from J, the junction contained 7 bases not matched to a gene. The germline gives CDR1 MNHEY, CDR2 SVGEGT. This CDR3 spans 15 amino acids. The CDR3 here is CASSYYGTGSHTQYF. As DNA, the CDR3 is TGTGCCAGCAGTTACTACGGGACAGGCTCGCATACGCAGTATTTT.

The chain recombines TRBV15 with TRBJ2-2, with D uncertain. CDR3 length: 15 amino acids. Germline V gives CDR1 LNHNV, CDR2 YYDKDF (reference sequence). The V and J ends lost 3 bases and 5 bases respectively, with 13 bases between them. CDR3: CATSRANEYTGELFF. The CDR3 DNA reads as TGTGCCACCAGCAGGGCCAACGAGTATACCGGGGAGCTGTTTTTT.

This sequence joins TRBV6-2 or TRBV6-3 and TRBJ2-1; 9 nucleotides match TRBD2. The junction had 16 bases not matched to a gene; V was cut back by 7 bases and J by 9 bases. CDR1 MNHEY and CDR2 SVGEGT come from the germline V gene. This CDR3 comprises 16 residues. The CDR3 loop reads CASTLVGAGGVAEQFF. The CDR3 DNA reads TGTGCCAGCACCTTGGTGGGAGCGGGAGGTGTTGCTGAGCAGTTCTTC.

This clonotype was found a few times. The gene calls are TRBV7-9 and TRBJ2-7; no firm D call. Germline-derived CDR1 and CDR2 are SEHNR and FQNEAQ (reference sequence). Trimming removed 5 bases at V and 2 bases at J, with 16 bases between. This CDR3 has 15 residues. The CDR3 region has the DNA TGTGCCAGCAGCCGCGAAATCGGCAGAGCCTACGAGCAGTACTTC. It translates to CASSREIGRAYEQYF.

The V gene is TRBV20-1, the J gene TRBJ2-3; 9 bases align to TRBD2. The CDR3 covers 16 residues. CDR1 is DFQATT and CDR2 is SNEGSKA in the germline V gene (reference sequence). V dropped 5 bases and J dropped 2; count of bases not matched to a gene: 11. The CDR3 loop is CSAPLRTSALTDTQYF. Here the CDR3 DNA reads TGCAGTGCTCCCCTTCGGACTAGCGCCCTCACAGATACGCAGTATTTT.

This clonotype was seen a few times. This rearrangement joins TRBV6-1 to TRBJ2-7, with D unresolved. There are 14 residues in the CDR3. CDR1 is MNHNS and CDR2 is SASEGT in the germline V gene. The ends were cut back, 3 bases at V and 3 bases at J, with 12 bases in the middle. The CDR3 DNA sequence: TGTGCCAGCAGTGACAGGCCGTTCTTCTACGAGCAGTACTTC. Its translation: CASSDRPFFYEQYF.

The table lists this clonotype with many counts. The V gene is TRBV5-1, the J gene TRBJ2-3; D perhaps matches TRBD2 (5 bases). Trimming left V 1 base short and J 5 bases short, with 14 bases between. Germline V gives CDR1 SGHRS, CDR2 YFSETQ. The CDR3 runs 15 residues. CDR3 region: CASSLSRAGEDTQYF. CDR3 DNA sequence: TGCGCCAGCAGCTTGAGTAGGGCGGGTGAAGATACGCAGTATTTT.

CDR3 nucleotides: TGTGCCAGCAGCAACGCTTGGGACAGGGTAGGAGATACGCAGTATTTT. Translating gives CASSNAWDRVGDTQYF. The gene calls are TRBV7-9 and TRBJ2-3, with 9 nucleotides matching TRBD1. V gave up 5 bases and J gave up 5 bases; unmatched junction bases: 11. Germline values: CDR1 SEHNR, CDR2 FQNEAQ (reference sequence). The CDR3 is 16 amino acids.

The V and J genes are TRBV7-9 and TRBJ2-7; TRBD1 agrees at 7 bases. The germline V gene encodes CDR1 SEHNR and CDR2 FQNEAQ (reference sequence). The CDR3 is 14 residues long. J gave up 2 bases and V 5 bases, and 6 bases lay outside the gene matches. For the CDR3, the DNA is TGTGCCAGCAGCCCCACCGGGACAGCCTACGAGCAGTACTTC. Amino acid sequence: CASSPTGTAYEQYF.